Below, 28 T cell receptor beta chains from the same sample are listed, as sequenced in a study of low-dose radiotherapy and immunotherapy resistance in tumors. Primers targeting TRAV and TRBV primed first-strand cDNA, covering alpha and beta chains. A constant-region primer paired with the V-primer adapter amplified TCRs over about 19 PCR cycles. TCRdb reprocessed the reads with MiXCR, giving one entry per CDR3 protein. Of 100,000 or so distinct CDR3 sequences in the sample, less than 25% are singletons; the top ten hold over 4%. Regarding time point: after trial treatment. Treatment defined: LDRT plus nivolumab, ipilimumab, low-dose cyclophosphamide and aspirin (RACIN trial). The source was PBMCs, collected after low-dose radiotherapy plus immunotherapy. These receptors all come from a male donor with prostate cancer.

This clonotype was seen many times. CDR3 in DNA: TGTGCCAGCACCCAGTCTAGCGGGGAGCAAGAGACCCAGTACTTC. It is translated as CASTQSSGEQETQYF. The V and J genes are TRBV12-3 or TRBV12-4 and TRBJ2-5; 9 positions agree with TRBD2. The V gene end was trimmed by 7 bases and the J gene end by 2 bases; junction bases not matched to a gene: 8. This CDR3 comprises 15 residues.

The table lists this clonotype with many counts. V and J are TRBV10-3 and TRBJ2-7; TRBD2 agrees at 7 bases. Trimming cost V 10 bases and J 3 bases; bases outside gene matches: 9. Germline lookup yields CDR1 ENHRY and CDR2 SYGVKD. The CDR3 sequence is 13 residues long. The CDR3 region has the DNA TGTGCCACCGTAGCGGGTACAAGCTACGAGCAGTACTTC. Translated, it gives CATVAGTSYEQYF.

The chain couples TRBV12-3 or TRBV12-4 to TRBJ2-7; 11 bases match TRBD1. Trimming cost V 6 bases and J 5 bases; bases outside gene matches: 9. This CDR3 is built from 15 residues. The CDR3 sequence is CASRRAGTGGHEQYF. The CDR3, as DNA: TGTGCCAGCAGGCGAGCCGGGACAGGGGGGCACGAGCAGTACTTC.

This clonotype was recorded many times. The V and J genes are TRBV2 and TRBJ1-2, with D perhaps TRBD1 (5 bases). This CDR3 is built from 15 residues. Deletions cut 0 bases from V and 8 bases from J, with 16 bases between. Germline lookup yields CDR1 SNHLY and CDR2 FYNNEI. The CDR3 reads CASSEARALNGGYTF. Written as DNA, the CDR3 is TGTGCCAGCAGTGAAGCCAGGGCCCTTAATGGCGGCTACACCTTC.

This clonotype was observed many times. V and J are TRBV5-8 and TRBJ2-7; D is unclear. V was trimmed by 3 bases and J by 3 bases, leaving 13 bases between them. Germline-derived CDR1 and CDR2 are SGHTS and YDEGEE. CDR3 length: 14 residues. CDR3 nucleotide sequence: TGTGCCAGCAGCTCCAGACCCTTAAACTACGAGCAGTACTTC. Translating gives CASSSRPLNYEQYF.

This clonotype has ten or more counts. CDR3 bases: TGTGCCAGCAGTTACTCTGCTAGCGGCACAGAGACCCAGTACTTC. This encodes CASSYSASGTETQYF. V usage is TRBV6-8 and J usage is TRBJ2-5; TRBD2 matches 7 bases. The CDR3 is made up of 15 amino acids. The trim removed 0 bases at V and 4 bases at J, leaving 5 bases unmatched. Germline CDR1 MNHGY, CDR2 SAAAGT.

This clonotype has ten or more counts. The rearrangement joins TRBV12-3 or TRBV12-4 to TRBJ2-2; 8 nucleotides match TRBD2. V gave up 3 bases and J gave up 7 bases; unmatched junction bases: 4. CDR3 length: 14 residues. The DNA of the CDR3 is TGTGCCAGCAGTTTTCCCGGGGGGGACGGGGAGCTGTTTTTT. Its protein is CASSFPGGDGELFF.

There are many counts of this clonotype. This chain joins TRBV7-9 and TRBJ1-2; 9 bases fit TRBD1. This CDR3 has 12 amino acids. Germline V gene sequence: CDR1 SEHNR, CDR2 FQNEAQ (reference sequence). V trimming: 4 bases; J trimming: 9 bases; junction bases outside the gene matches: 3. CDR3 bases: TGTGCCAGCAGCTCGGGACAGGGCCGCTACACCTTC. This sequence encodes CASSSGQGRYTF.

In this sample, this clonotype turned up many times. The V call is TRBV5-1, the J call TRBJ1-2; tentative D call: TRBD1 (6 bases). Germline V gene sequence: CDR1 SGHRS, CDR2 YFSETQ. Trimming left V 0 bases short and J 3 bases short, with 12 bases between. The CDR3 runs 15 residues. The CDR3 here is CASSLVPGGDYGYTF. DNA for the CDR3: TGCGCCAGCAGCTTGGTTCCGGGGGGCGACTATGGCTACACCTTC. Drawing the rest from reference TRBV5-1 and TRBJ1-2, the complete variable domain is KAGVTQTPRYLIKTRGQQVTLSCSPISGHRSVSWYQQTPGQGLQFLFEYFSETQRNKGNFPGRFSGRQFSNSRSEMNVSTLELGDSALYLCASSLVPGGDYGYTFGSGTRLTVV.

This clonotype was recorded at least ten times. CDR3 nucleotide sequence: TGTGCCAGCAGCTTTTCCGGAGGGGAAAAACTGTTTTTT. The encoded protein is CASSFSGGEKLFF. The chain has TRBV5-4 and TRBJ1-4; D ambiguous. Trimming removed 2 bases from V and 8 bases from J, with 10 bases in between. The CDR3 is 13 amino acids. Germline V gene lookup returns CDR1 SGHNT and CDR2 YYREEE (reference sequence).

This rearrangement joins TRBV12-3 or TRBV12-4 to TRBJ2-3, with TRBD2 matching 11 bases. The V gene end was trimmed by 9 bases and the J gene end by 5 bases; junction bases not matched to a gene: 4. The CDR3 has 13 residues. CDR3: CASSGGARDTQYF. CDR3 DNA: TGTGCCAGTAGCGGGGGGGCCAGAGATACGCAGTATTTT.

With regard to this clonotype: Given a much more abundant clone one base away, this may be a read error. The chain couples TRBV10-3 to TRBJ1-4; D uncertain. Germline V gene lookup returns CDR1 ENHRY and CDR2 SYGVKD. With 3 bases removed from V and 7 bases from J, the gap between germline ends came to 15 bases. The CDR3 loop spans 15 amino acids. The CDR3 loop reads CAISDRATIGEKLFF. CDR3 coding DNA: TGTGCCATCAGTGATAGAGCGACAATCGGTGAAAAACTGTTTTTT.

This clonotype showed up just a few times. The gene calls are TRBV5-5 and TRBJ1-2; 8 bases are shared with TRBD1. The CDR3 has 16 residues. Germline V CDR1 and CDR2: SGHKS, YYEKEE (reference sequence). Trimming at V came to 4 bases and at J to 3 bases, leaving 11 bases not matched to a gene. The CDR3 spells CASSPEGTGDYYGYTF. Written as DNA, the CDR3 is TGTGCCAGCAGCCCCGAGGGGACAGGAGATTACTATGGCTACACCTTC.

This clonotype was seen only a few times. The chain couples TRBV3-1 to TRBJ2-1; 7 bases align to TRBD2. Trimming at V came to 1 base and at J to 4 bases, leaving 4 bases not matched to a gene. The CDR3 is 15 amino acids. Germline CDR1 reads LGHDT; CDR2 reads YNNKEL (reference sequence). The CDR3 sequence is CASSQAGGTYNEQFF. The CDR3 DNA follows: TGTGCCAGCAGCCAAGCGGGGGGTACTTACAATGAGCAGTTCTTC.

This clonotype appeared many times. DNA for the CDR3: TGTGCCTGGAGTGTAGGACTAGCGGGGGGACTTAACACCGGGGAGCTGTTTTTT. It is translated as CAWSVGLAGGLNTGELFF. V and J are TRBV30 and TRBJ2-2, with 14 bases aligning to TRBD2. This CDR3 has 18 amino acids. Germline V gene data show CDR1 as GTSNPN and CDR2 as SVGIG (reference sequence). With 0 bases clipped from V and 2 bases from J, the junction kept 5 bases outside the gene matches.

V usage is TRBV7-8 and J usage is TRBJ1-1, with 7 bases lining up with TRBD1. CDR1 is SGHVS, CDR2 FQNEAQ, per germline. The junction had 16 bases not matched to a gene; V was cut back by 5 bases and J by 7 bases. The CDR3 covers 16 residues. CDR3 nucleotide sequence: TGTGCCAGCAGCCTGACAGGGACAAGAGGGGTTGGTGAAGCTTTCTTT. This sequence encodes CASSLTGTRGVGEAFF.

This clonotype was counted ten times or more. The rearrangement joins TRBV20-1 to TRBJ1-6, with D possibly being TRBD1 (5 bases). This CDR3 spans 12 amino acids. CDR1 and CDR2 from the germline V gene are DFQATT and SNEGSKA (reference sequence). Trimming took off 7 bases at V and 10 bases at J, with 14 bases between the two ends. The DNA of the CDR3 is TGCAGTGGGGGCAGGGAAAACTCACCCCTCCACTTT. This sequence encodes CSGGRENSPLHF.

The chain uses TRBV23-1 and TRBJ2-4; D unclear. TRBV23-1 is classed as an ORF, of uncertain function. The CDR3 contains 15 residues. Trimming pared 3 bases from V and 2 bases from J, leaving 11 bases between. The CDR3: CASSQMGSPKNIQYF. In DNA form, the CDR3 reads TGCGCCAGCAGTCAGATGGGTTCACCCAAAAACATTCAGTACTTC.

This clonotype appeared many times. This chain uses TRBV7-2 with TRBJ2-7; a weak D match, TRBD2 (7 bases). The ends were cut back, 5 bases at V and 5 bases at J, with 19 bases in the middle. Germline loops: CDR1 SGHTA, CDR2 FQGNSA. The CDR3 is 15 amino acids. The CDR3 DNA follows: TGTGCCAGCAGCCTCTCCACCGGGGGGCCCGACGAGCAGTACTTC. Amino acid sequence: CASSLSTGGPDEQYF.

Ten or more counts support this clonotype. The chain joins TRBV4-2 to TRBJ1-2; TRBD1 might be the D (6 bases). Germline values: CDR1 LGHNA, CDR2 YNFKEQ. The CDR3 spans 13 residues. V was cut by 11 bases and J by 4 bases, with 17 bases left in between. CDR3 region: CALTHGDTYGYTF. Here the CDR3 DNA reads TGTGCCCTCACTCACGGGGACACCTATGGCTACACCTTC.

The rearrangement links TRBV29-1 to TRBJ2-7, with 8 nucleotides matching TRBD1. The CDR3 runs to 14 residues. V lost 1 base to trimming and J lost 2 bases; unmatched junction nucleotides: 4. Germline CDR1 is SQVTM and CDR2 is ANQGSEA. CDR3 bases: TGCAGCGTTGAAGGGACAGGGCCAACCTACGAGCAGTACTTC. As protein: CSVEGTGPTYEQYF.

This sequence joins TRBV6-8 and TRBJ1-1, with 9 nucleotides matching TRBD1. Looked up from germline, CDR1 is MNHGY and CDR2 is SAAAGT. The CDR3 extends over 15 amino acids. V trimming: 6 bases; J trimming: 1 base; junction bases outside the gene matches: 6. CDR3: CASRIQGAGNTEAFF. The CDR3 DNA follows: TGTGCCAGCAGGATACAGGGGGCTGGGAACACTGAAGCTTTCTTT.

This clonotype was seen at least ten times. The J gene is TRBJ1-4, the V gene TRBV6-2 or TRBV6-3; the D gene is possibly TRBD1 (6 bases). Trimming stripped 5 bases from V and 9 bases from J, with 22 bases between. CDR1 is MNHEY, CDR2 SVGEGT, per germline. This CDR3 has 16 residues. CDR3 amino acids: CASSEYTGTRGKKLFF. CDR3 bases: TGTGCCAGCAGTGAATATACAGGGACTAGAGGAAAAAAACTGTTTTTT.

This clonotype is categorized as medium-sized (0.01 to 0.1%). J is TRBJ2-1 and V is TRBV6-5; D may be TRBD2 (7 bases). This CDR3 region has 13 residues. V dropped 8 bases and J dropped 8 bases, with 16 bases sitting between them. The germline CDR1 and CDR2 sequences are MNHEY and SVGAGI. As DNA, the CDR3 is TGTGCCAGCCGGGCGGGGGCCGGGGATGAGCAGTTCTTC. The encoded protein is CASRAGAGDEQFF.

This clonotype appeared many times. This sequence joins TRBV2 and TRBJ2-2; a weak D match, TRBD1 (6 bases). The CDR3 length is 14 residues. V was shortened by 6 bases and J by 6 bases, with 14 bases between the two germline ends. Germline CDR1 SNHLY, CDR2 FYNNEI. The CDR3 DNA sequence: TGTGCCAGCAGAACCAACAGGGACGCCGGGGAGCTGTTTTTT. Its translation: CASRTNRDAGELFF.

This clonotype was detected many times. The chain's CDR3 is CASSPLGTGNQPQHF. CDR3 coding DNA: TGTGCCAGCTCACCACTTGGGACAGGCAATCAGCCCCAGCATTTT. The rearrangement uses TRBV18 and TRBJ1-5; 7 bases map to TRBD1. CDR3 size: 15 residues. The V and J ends lost 1 base and 2 bases, in that order; junction bases with no gene match: 2. Per the germline V gene, CDR1 is KGHSH and CDR2 is LQKENI.

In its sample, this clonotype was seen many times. CDR3 protein: CSGSSGASYNEQFF. In DNA form, the CDR3 reads TGCAGTGGTTCATCGGGGGCATCCTACAATGAGCAGTTCTTC. The chain carries TRBV20-1 and TRBJ2-1, with D possibly being TRBD1 or TRBD2 (6 bases each). Trimming stripped 7 bases from V and 1 base from J, with 14 bases between. The germline V gene encodes CDR1 DFQATT and CDR2 SNEGSKA (reference sequence). CDR3 length equals 14 residues.

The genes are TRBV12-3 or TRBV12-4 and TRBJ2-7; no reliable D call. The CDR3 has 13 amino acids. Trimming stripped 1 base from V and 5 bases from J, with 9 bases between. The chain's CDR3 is CASSLGDFNEQYF. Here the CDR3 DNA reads TGTGCCAGCAGTTTAGGTGACTTTAACGAGCAGTACTTC.